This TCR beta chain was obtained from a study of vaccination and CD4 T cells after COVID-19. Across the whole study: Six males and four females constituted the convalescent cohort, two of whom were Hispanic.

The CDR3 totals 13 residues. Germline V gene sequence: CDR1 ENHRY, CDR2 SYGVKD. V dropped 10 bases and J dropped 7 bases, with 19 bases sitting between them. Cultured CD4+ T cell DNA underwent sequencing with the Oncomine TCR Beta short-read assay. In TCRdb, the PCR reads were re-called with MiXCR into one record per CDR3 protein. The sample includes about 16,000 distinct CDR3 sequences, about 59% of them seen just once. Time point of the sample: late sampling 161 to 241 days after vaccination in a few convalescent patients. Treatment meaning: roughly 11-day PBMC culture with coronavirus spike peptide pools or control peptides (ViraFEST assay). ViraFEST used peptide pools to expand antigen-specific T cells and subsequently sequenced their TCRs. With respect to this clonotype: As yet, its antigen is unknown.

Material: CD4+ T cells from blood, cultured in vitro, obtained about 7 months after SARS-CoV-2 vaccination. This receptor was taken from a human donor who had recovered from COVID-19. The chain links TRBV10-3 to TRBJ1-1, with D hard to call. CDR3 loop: CATIHSSGSEAFF. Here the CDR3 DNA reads TGTGCCACAATACACTCGTCAGGAAGTGAAGCTTTCTTT.